This T cell receptor (beta chain) was recovered during a study of cytomegalovirus exposure and HLA in healthy donors. The V gene end was trimmed by 4 bases and the J gene end by 7 bases; junction bases not matched to a gene: 8. The CDR3 is made up of 16 amino acids. The germline gives CDR1 SGHAT, CDR2 FQNNGV. This clone was detected a few times. Some clones are missing from TCRdb's copy, which holds only in-frame ones; the method was immunoSEQ multiplex PCR. The sample contains around 140,000 clones, 89% of which appear only once. This receptor was obtained from a woman between 18 and 29 years old in good health and CMV-seronegative. The chain employs TRBV11-2 and TRBJ1-6, with TRBD1 matching over 9 bases. Material: PBMCs. DNA of the CDR3: TGTGCCAGCAGCTCCAAGCGGACAGGGGACAATTCACCCCTCCACTTT. This gives the protein CASSSKRTGDNSPLHF.